This paragraph reports one T cell receptor beta chain. Antigen unknown. V shed 2 bases and J 9 bases; nucleotides not matched to a gene: 5. CDR3 size: 14 residues. Germline lookup yields CDR1 SGHKS and CDR2 YYEKEE (reference sequence). The record originates from a study of cytomegalovirus exposure and HLA in healthy donors. Study results and caveats: In a later analysis, TCR beta V- and J-gene trimming was associated with a missense DCLRE1C variant. Analysis performed later found 16,951 TCR beta sequences associated with HLA alleles at 0.05 false discovery rate.

Amplification used 60 Vbeta primers and 13 Jbeta primers. Assay used: immunoSEQ multiplex PCR; TCRdb lists only in-frame clones, some missing. Its table lists about 140,000 clones. Sequenced material: PBMCs. The origin of this receptor is a woman under 30 in good health and CMV-seronegative. The chain carries TRBV5-5 and TRBJ2-1; 10 positions match TRBD2. CDR3 nucleotides: TGTGCCAGCAGCTTAGCTAGCGGGAGTGGTGAGCAGTTCTTC. This translates into CASSLASGSGEQFF.